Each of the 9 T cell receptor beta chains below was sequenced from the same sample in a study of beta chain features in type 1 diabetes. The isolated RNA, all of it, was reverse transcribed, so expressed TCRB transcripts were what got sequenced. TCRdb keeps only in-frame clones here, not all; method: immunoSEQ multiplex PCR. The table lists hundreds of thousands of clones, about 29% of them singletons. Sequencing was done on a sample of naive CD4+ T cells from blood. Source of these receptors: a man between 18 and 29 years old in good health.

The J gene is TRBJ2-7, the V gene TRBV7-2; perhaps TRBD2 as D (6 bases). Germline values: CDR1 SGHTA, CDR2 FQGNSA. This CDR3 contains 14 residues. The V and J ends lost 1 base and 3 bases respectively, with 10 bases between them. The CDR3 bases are TGTGCCAGCAGCTTAGAGGAGGGATACTACGAGCAGTACTTC. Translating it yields CASSLEEGYYEQYF.

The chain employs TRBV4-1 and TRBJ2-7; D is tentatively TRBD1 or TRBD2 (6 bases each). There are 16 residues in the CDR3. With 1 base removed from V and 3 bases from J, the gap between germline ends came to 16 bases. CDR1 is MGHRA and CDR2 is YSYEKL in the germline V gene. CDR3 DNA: TGCGCCAGCAGCCAAGGGGGGCCAGCGGGCCGCTACGAGCAGTACTTC. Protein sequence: CASSQGGPAGRYEQYF.

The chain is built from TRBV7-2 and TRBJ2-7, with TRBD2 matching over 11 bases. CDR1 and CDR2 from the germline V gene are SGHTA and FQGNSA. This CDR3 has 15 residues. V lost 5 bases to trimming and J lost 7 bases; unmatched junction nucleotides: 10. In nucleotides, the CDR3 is TGTGCCAGCAGCCCAGTAGCGGGAGGGCCGGGGGAGCAGTACTTC. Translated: CASSPVAGGPGEQYF. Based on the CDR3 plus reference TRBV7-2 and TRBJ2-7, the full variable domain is GAGVSQSPSNKVTEKGKDVELRCDPISGHTALYWYRQSLGQGLEFLIYFQGNSAPDKSGLPSDRFSAERTGGSVSTLTIQRTQQEDSAVYLCASSPVAGGPGEQYFGPGTRLTVT.

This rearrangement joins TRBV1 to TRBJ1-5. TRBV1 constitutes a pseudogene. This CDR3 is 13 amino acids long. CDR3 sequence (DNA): TGCACCAGCAGCCAAGGTCCCCGGAGGCCCCAGCATTTT. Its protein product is CTSSQGPRRPQHF.

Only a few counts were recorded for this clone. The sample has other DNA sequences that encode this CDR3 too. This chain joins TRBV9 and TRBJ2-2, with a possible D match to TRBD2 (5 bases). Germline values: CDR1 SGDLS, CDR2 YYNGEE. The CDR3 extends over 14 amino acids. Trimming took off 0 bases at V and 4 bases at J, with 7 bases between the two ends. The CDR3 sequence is CASSVDAGTGELFF. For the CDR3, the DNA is TGTGCCAGCAGCGTAGATGCGGGCACCGGGGAGCTGTTTTTT. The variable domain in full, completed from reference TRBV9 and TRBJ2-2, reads DSGVTQTPKHLITATGQRVTLRCSPRSGDLSVYWYQQSLDQGLQFLIQYYNGEERAKGNILERFSAQQFPDLHSELNLSSLELGDSALYFCASSVDAGTGELFFGEGSRLTVL.

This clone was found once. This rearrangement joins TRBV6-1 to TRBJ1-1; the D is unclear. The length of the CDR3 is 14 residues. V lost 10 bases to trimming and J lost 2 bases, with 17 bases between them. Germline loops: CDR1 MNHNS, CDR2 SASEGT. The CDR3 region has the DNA TGTGCCAACCGTAAGGTGGCAGTTAACACTGAAGCTTTCTTT. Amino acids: CANRKVAVNTEAFF.

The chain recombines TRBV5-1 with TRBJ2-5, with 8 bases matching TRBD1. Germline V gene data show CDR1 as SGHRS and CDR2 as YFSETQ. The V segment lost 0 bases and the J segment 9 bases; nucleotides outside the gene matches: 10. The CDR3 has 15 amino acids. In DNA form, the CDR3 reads TGCGCCAGCAGCTTGGCCCCAGGGGGCGCGGATGCCCAGTACTTC. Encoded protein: CASSLAPGGADAQYF. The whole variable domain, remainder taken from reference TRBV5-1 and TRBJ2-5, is KAGVTQTPRYLIKTRGQQVTLSCSPISGHRSVSWYQQTPGQGLQFLFEYFSETQRNKGNFPGRFSGRQFSNSRSEMNVSTLELGDSALYLCASSLAPGGADAQYFGPGTRLLVL.

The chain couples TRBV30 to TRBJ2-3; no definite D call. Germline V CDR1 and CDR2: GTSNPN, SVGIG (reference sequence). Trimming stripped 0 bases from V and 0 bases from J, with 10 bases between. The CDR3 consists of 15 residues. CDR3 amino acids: CAWSVPGSSTDTQYF. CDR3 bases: TGTGCCTGGAGTGTACCGGGCAGTAGCACAGATACGCAGTATTTT.

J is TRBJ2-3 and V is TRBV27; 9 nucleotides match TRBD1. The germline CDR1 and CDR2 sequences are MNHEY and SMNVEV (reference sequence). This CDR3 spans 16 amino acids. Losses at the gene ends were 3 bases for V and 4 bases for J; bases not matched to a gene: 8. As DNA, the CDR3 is TGTGCCAGCAGTTTGGGTACAGGGGGCCGGGCAGATACGCAGTATTTT. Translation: CASSLGTGGRADTQYF.